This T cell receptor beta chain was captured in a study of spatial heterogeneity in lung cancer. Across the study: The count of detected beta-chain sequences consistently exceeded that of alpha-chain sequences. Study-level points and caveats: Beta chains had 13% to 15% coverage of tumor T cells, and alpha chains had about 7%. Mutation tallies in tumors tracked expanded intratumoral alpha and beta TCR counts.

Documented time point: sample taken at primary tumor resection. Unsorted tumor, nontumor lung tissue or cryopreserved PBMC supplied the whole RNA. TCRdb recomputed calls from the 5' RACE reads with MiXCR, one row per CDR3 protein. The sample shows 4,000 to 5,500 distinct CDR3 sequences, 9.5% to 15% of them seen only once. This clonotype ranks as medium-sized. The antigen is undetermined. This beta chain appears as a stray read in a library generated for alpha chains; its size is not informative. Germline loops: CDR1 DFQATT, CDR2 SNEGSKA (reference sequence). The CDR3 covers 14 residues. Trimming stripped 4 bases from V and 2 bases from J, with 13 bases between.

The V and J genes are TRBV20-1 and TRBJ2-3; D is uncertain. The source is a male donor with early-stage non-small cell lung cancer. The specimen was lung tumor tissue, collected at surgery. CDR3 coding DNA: TGCAGTGCTACCCCCATGGACCACACAGATACGCAGTATTTT. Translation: CSATPMDHTDTQYF.